This entry lists 2 T cell receptor beta chains sequenced from one sample in a study of shared clonotypes between healthy human individuals. Assay: immunoSEQ multiplex PCR; the TCRdb copy retains only in-frame clones and omits some. This table holds about 1.5 million clones, around 98% found once. What was sequenced was naive CD4+ T cells sorted from blood. Subset reported: CD45RA+ positively selected. Receptors were obtained from a man aged 25 to 40 in good health.

This rearrangement joins TRBV18 to TRBJ1-2; TRBD1 matches at 7 bases. With V trimmed by 1 base and J by 4 bases, 6 bases remained unmatched. The CDR3 has 15 residues. Germline-derived CDR1 and CDR2 are KGHSH and LQKENI. The CDR3 sequence: CASSPQTGEAYGYTF. The DNA for the CDR3 is TGTGCCAGCTCACCACAAACAGGGGAAGCCTATGGCTACACCTTC.

This clone was found once. The V and J genes are TRBV18 and TRBJ2-6; D not resolved. CDR1 is KGHSH and CDR2 is LQKENI in the germline V gene. The V and J ends lost 3 bases and 2 bases respectively, with 8 bases between them. This CDR3 has 15 amino acids. The CDR3 DNA reads as TGTGCCAGCTCACCGGGTCAGGCTGGGGCCAACGTCCTGACTTTC. Encoded protein: CASSPGQAGANVLTF. The whole variable domain, filled in from reference TRBV18 and TRBJ2-6, reads NAGVMQNPRHLVRRRGQEARLRCSPMKGHSHVYWYRQLPEEGLKFMVYLQKENIIDESGMPKERFSAEFPKEGPSILRIQQVVRGDSAAYFCASSPGQAGANVLTFGAGSRLTVL.